These 11 T cell receptor beta chains were sequenced from one sample in a study of cytomegalovirus exposure and HLA in healthy donors (dated by TCRdb to 2016 to 2017). Libraries came from the immunoSEQ multiplex PCR assay. The multiplex PCR relied on a mix of 60 forward primers for TCR Vbeta segments and 13 reverse primers for TCR Jbeta segments. The clones in this table, taken by TCRdb from immuneACCESS, are in-frame only. Not every clone is retained; where verified, under half of the shortfall comes from an unresolved V gene, and the cause of the rest is unknown. The sample profile shows over 150,000 clones; about 80% of them were found once. Jointly, the top ten make up 1% of the sample. The source material was PBMCs. Receptors originate from a woman in her 50s in good health and CMV-seropositive.

The CDR3 reads CATSRDPWDSLNEKLFF. The DNA for the CDR3 is TGTGCCACCAGCAGAGACCCGTGGGACAGCCTTAATGAAAAACTGTTTTTT. This chain uses TRBV15 with TRBJ1-4, with TRBD1 identical over 7 bases. This CDR3 region has 17 residues. Germline CDR1 is LNHNV and CDR2 is YYDKDF (reference sequence). Trimming at V came to 0 bases and at J to 4 bases, leaving 8 bases not matched to a gene.

This clone was recorded only once. V gene TRBV5-5 combines with J gene TRBJ1-1; the match to TRBD1 covers 7 bases. Germline-derived CDR1 and CDR2 are SGHKS and YYEKEE (reference sequence). CDR3 length: 15 amino acids. Unmatched junction bases numbered 2, after V lost 0 bases and J lost 0 bases. The CDR3 bases are TGTGCCAGCAGCTTGGTGGGACAGATGAACACTGAAGCTTTCTTT. This sequence encodes CASSLVGQMNTEAFF.

The chain links TRBV7-9 to TRBJ2-7; 7 nucleotides match TRBD2. Trimming cost V 1 base and J 4 bases; bases outside gene matches: 10. The CDR3 consists of 16 residues. Germline V gives CDR1 SEHNR, CDR2 FQNEAQ (reference sequence). CDR3 sequence reads: CASSLEHGRAPYEQYF. CDR3 DNA: TGTGCCAGCAGCTTAGAACATGGGAGGGCACCTTACGAGCAGTACTTC.

The CDR3: CAFSGTSLPQYF. The CDR3 nucleotides read TGTGCCTTTTCCGGGACAAGCCTCCCCCAGTACTTC. The J gene is TRBJ2-5, the V gene TRBV30; maybe TRBD1 (6 bases). The germline gives CDR1 GTSNPN, CDR2 SVGIG (reference sequence). V was cut by 7 bases and J by 9 bases, with 18 bases left in between. CDR3 size: 12 residues.

This clone showed up just once. J is TRBJ2-2 and V is TRBV7-8, with TRBD1 identical over 7 bases. There are 18 residues in the CDR3. In germline, CDR1 is SGHVS, CDR2 FQNEAQ. V shed 5 bases and J 0 bases; nucleotides not matched to a gene: 12. CDR3 sequence (DNA): TGTGCCAGCAGCCGAGAGATAGGGGGCGGATCGAACACCGGGGAGCTGTTTTTT. This codes for CASSREIGGGSNTGELFF. Complete variable domain (other parts from reference TRBV7-8 and TRBJ2-2): GAGVSQSPRYKVAKRGQDVALRCDPISGHVSLFWYQQALGQGPEFLTYFQNEAQLDKSGLPSDRFFAERPEGSVSTLKIQRTQQEDSAVYLCASSREIGGGSNTGELFFGEGSRLTVL.

The chain uses TRBV9 and TRBJ2-2, with D possibly being TRBD2 (6 bases). Germline V gene lookup returns CDR1 SGDLS and CDR2 YYNGEE. The CDR3 is made up of 14 amino acids. The V gene lost 2 bases and the J gene lost 5 bases, with 10 bases spanning the gap. The CDR3 DNA sequence: TGTGCCAGCAGCGTGGGCGGGGCGACCGGGGAGCTGTTTTTT. Protein product: CASSVGGATGELFF. Together with reference TRBV9 and TRBJ2-2, the CDR3 gives the full variable domain: DSGVTQTPKHLITATGQRVTLRCSPRSGDLSVYWYQQSLDQGLQFLIQYYNGEERAKGNILERFSAQQFPDLHSELNLSSLELGDSALYFCASSVGGATGELFFGEGSRLTVL.

V gene TRBV28 combines with J gene TRBJ2-2; 7 nucleotides align to TRBD1. Germline V lookup: CDR1 MDHEN, CDR2 SYDVKM. With 4 bases clipped from V and 0 bases from J, the junction kept 2 bases outside the gene matches. This CDR3 region has 15 residues. The CDR3 loop is CASSYQGANTGELFF. The CDR3, as DNA: TGTGCCAGCAGTTATCAGGGGGCGAACACCGGGGAGCTGTTTTTT.

This chain joins TRBV28 and TRBJ2-7, with no clear D. The CDR3 spans 16 residues. Germline CDR1 and CDR2: MDHEN and SYDVKM. Trimming took 3 bases from V and 0 from J, leaving 15 bases between them. The CDR3 protein is CASSLSQTWSSYEQYF. The CDR3, as DNA: TGTGCCAGCAGTTTGTCACAAACCTGGAGCTCCTACGAGCAGTACTTC.

This rearrangement joins TRBV28 to TRBJ2-1; D is unresolved. V was cut by 2 bases and J by 4 bases, with 3 bases left in between. CDR3 length: 12 residues. CDR1 and CDR2 from the germline V gene are MDHEN and SYDVKM. DNA for the CDR3: TGTGCCAGCAGTTTACAGTACAATGAGCAGTTCTTC. It is translated as CASSLQYNEQFF.

This chain connects TRBV2 to TRBJ2-3; D might be TRBD1 (6 bases). CDR1 is SNHLY and CDR2 is FYNNEI in the germline V gene. CDR3 size: 14 residues. V lost 5 bases and J 1 base, leaving 10 bases between the germline ends. The CDR3 DNA follows: TGTGCCAGCAGTTCGACAGGAGGCACAGATACGCAGTATTTT. Protein: CASSSTGGTDTQYF.

Points on this clone: Sequence at one end of the junction differs from germline and may be a read error. The V call is TRBV14, the J call TRBJ1-1, with 9 bases aligning to TRBD1. From germline, CDR1 is SGHDN and CDR2 FVKESK. CDR3 length: 12 amino acids. The CDR3 nucleotides are TGTGCCAGCAGCCTTTCCGGGACAGGGTTTATCTTT. Its translation is CASSLSGTGFIF.